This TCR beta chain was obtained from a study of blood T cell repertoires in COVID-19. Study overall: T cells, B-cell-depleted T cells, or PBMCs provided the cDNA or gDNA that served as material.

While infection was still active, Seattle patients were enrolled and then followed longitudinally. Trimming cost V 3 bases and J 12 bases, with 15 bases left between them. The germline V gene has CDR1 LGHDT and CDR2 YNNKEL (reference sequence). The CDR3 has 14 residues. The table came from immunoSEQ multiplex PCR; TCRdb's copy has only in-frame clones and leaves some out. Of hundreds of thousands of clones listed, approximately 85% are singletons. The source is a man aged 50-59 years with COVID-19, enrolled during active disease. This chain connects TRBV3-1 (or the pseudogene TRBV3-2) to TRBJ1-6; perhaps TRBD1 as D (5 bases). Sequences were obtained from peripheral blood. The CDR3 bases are TGTGCCAGCAGCCATCGAGTCGCGGGGGGACCCCTCCACTTT. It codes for CASSHRVAGGPLHF.